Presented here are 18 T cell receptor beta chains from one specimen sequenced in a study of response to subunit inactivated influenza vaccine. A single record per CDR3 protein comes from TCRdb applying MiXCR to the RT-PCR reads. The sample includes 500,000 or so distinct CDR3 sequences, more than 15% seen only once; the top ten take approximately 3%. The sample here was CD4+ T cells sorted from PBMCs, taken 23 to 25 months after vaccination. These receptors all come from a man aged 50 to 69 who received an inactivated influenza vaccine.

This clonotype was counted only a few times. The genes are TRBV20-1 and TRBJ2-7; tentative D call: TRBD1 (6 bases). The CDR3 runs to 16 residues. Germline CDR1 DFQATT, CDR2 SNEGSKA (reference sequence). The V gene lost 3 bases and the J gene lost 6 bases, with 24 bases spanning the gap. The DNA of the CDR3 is TGCAGTGCTAGGGATATAAGAAAGGACAGCGCGGCCGAGCAGTACTTC. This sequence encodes CSARDIRKDSAAEQYF.

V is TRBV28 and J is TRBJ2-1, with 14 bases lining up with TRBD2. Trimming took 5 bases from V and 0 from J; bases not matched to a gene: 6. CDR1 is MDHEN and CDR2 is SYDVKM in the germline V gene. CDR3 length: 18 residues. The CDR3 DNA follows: TGTGCCAGCAGTAGGGGGACTAGCGGGAGCCGCTCCTACAATGAGCAGTTCTTC. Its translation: CASSRGTSGSRSYNEQFF.

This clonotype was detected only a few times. Here the CDR3 DNA reads TGCAGTGCTAGGGGGCGCGGGGCCGACTCCTACAATGAGCAGTTCTTC. It encodes CSARGRGADSYNEQFF. The chain combines TRBV20-1 with TRBJ2-1; tentatively, D is TRBD2 (6 bases). This CDR3 region has 16 residues. The V gene's germline CDR1 is DFQATT and CDR2 SNEGSKA (reference sequence). V lost 3 bases to trimming and J lost 0 bases, with 15 bases between them.

The CDR3 DNA follows: TGTGCCAGCAAAACGGGACTAGGGACTTACAATGAGCAGTTCTTC. Translated, it gives CASKTGLGTYNEQFF. The rearrangement uses TRBV6-1 and TRBJ2-1; TRBD2 agrees at 8 bases. The junction had 9 bases not matched to a gene; V was cut back by 7 bases and J by 4 bases. This CDR3 has 15 residues. The germline CDR1 and CDR2 sequences are MNHNS and SASEGT.

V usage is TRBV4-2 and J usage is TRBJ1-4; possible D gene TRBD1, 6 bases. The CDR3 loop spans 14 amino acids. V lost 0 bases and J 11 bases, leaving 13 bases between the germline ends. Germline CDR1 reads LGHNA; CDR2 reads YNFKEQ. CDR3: CASSQDWPGEKLFF. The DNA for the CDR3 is TGTGCCAGCAGCCAAGATTGGCCAGGGGAGAAACTGTTTTTT.

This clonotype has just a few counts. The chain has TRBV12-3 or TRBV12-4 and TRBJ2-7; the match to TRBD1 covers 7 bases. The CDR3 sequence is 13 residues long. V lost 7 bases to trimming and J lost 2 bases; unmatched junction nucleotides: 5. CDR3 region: CASTTGAPYEQYF. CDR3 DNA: TGTGCCAGCACCACAGGGGCTCCCTACGAGCAGTACTTC.

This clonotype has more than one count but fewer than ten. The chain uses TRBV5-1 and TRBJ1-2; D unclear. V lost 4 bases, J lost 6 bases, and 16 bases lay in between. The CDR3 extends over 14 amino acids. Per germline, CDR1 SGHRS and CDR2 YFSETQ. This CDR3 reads CASSPAWADDGYTF. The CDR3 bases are TGCGCCAGCAGCCCAGCTTGGGCAGATGATGGCTACACCTTC.

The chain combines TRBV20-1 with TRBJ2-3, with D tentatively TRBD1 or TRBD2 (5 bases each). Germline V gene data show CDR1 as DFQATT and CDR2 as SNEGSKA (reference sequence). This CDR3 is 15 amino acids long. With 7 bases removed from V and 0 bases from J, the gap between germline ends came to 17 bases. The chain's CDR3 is CSVGGRLASTDTQYF. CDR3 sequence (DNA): TGCAGTGTTGGGGGACGGCTAGCAAGCACAGATACGCAGTATTTT.

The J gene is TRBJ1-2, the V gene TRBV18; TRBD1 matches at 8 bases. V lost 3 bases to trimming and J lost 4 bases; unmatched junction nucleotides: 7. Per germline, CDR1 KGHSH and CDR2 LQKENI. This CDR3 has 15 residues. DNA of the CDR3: TGTGCCAGCTCACCTTCTGGACAGGGTGCCTATGGCTACACCTTC. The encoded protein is CASSPSGQGAYGYTF.

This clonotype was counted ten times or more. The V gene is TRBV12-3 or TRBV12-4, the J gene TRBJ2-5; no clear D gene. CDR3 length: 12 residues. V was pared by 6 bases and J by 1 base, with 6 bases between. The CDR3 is CASRRAQETQYF. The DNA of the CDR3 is TGTGCCAGCAGACGGGCCCAAGAGACCCAGTACTTC.

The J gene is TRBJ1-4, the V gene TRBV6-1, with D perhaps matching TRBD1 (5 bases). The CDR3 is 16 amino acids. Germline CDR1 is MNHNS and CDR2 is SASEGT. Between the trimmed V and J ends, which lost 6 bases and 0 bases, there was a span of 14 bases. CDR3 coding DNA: TGTGCCAGCAGGACGGGACGTACCGCAACTAATGAAAAACTGTTTTTT. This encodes CASRTGRTATNEKLFF.

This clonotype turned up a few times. CDR3 region: CASSLALGLWTGELFF. The CDR3 DNA is TGTGCCAGCAGTTTAGCGCTAGGACTTTGGACCGGGGAGCTGTTTTTT. The chain is built from TRBV12-3 or TRBV12-4 and TRBJ2-2, with D possibly being TRBD2 (5 bases). Trimming stripped 0 bases from V and 5 bases from J, with 13 bases between. This CDR3 spans 16 amino acids.

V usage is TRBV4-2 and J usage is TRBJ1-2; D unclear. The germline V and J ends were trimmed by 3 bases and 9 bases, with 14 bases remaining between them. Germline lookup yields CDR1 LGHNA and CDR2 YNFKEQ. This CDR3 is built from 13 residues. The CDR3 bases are TGTGCCAGCAGCCAGAGCTTAACTATGAGCTACACCTTC. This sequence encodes CASSQSLTMSYTF.

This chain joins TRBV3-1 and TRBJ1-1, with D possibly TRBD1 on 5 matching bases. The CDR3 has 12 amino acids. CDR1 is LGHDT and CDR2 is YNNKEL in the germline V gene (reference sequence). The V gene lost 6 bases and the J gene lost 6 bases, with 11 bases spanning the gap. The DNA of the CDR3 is TGTGCCAGCAGACAGGACGGGGCTGAAGCTTTCTTT. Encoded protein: CASRQDGAEAFF.

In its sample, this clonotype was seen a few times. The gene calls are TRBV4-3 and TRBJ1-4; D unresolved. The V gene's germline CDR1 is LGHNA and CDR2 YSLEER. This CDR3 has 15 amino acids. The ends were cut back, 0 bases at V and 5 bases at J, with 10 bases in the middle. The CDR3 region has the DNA TGCGCCAGCAGCCAAGAGTACTCCGGAAATGAAAAACTGTTTTTT. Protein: CASSQEYSGNEKLFF.

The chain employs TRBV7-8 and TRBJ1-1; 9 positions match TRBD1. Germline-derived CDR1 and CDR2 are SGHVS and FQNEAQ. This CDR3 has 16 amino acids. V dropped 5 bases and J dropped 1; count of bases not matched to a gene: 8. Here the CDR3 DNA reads TGTGCCAGCAGCATACCATTGGGACAGGGGAACACTGAAGCTTTCTTT. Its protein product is CASSIPLGQGNTEAFF.

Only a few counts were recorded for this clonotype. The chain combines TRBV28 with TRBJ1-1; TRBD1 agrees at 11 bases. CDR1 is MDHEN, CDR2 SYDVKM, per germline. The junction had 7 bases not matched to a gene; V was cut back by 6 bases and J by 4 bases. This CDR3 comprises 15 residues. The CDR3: CASRTPGQGVTEAFF. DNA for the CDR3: TGTGCCAGCAGAACTCCGGGACAGGGGGTCACTGAAGCTTTCTTT.

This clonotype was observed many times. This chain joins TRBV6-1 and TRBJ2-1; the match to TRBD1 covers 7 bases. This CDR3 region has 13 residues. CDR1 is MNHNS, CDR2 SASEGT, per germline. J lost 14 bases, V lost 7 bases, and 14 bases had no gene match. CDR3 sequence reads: CASTDHSRQGEFF. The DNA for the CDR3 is TGTGCCAGCACCGATCACTCGAGACAGGGAGAGTTCTTC.